Listed here is a single TCR beta chain. The same CDR3 is also encoded by other DNA sequences in this sample. This entry belongs to a study of blood T cell repertoires in COVID-19. Across the study: Sources were T cells, B-cell-depleted T cells, or PBMCs; the material itself was cDNA or gDNA.

Per the authors' pipeline: Amplification of reference gene primers provided the estimated nucleated cell counts. Profiling relied on immunoSEQ multiplex PCR, and the TCRdb table lists in-frame clones only, not all of them. V and J calls and clone size follow that table, whereas D and trimming were derived from the DNA. Of about 130,000 clones in the sample, about 72% are singletons; the top ten hold approximately 10%. The CDR3 contains 13 residues. Unmatched junction bases numbered 0, after V lost 2 bases and J lost 4 bases. The germline V gene encodes CDR1 MNHEY and CDR2 SMNVEV (reference sequence).

The sequencing input was peripheral blood. The V call is TRBV27, the J call TRBJ1-2, with 8 bases aligning to TRBD1. The receptor's source is a man in his 60s who had recovered from COVID-19. The CDR3: CASSLDRGYGYTF. In DNA, the CDR3 is TGTGCCAGCAGTTTAGACAGGGGCTATGGCTACACCTTC.